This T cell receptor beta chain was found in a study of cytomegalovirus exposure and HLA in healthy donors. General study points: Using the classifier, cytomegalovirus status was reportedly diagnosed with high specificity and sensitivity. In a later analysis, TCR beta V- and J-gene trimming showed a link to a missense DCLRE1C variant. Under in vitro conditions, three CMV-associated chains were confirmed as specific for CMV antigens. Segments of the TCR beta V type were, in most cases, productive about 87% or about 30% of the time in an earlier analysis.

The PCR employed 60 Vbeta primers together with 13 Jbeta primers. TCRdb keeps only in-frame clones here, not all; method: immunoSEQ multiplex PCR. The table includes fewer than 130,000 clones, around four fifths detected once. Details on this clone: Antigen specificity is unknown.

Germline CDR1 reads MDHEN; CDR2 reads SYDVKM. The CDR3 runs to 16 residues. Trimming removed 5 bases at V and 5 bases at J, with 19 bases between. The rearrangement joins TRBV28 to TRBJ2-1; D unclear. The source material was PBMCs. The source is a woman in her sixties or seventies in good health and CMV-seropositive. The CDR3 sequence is CASSQHPSYANNEQFF. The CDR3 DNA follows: TGTGCCAGCAGTCAACATCCGTCTTACGCCAACAATGAGCAGTTCTTC.